This T cell receptor beta chain was found in a study of persistence of HIV-infected CD4 T cells (dated by TCRdb to about 2020). In terms of the full investigation: The median time participants had been on suppressive ART was about eight years. Proviral sequencing was used to assess clonality among infected cells, whereas TCRbeta sequencing gauged the clonality of all cells within each sorted population. Cross-participant TCR cluster analysis included about 8 participants for CMV and six or seven participants for Gag. CMV- and HIV-1 Gag-responding CD4+ T cells were isolated from ART-treated individuals so that antigen-driven clonal expansion of HIV-1-infected cells could be examined. Apart from a couple of participants who underwent leukapheresis at a single time point, peripheral blood samples of up to roughly 180 mL were collected from participants at multiple time points. What the research found in general, with its limitations: Few individuals were included in the study, and only a limited range of antigens was tested. Significantly lower TCRbeta richness was observed in CMV- and Gag-responding cells than in anti-CD3/anti-CD28-responding cells, and higher oligoclonality was observed in CMV-responding cells than in CD3/CD28-stimulated and Gag-responding cells. Because the TCR analyses were done in bulk, restricting them to just the rare CMV-responding cells that actually carried HIV-1 proviruses was not possible. Enrichment of degenerate expanded CDR3beta sequences was found in antigen-responding cells, suggesting convergent selection of CD4+ responses to CMV and Gag. TCR oligoclonality correlated with proviral oligoclonality within the same sorted populations.

The treatment or condition label on this specimen signifies: suppressive antiretroviral therapy. Lysates of CMV-infected fibroblasts at 10 ug/mL were used to stimulate the cells. CD4+ T cells that responded were sorted based on upregulation of both CD40 ligand and CD69. HIV-1-infected adults in whom suppressive ART had been started during chronic infection were enrolled as participants. For at least 4 years, the participants' plasma HIV-1 RNA had been undetectable, below 50 copies/mL. To be included, participants needed a CD4+ T cell count above 400 cells/uL and a positive CMV serology. Before stimulation, PBMCs were isolated using density centrifugation and then depleted of CD8+ T cells. For approximately 18 hours, CD8-depleted PBMCs were stimulated with anti-CD28/CD49d costimulation, a CD40-blocking antibody, and enfuvirtide, which was added to prevent new infections. Cell sorting was done on a Beckman Coulter MoFlo Legacy or XDP sorter, and dead cells were excluded with propidium iodide. Genomic DNA was extracted with the QIAamp DNA Mini Kit for samples above one million cells, otherwise with the Quick-DNA Microprep Kit.

The immunoSEQ hsTCRB assay version 4, run in survey mode, was used to sequence TCRbeta repertoires from genomic DNA. For TCRbeta sequencing, genomic DNA was diluted to roughly 9.2 ng/uL, with up to about 1 ug used per sample. From the authors' description of their analysis: ImmunoSeq Analyzer 3.0 was used for analysis of TCRbeta data, and diversity was computed on productive nucleotide rearrangements. The improved Chao index was used to estimate lower-bound TCR diversity, and the Gini coefficient was used to estimate clonality using the Immunarch R package. Different nucleotide rearrangements encoding the same CDR3beta amino acid sequence were treated as distinct clonotypes. TCRbeta sequences significantly enriched in antigen-responding cells relative to anti-CD3/anti-CD28-activated cells were identified by differential abundance analysis. TCRs were clustered by predicted peptide-MHC specificity with GLIPH2, both within individual participants and across merged participant data sets. Held by TCRdb, this immuneACCESS table contains in-frame sequences only and omits some clones. Under half of the omission traces to an unresolved V gene where checked; the cause of the rest is unknown. For V, J and clone size, that table is used; D and trimming come from the DNA. This sample has 10,000 to 15,000 clones in its table, and roughly 70% of those were observed once. The top ten hold about 18% of the sample.

In the case of this clone: This receptor's antigen is unknown. No qualities accompany the bases; no much larger clone lies one base away.

The junction shows trimming of 2 bases on V and 6 bases on J, and the gene matches do not reach 3 bases of it. Counted from cysteine to phenylalanine, this CDR3 has 14 amino acids. The CDR3 DNA has 42 bases and is translated from base 1. CDR1 and CDR2 are drawn from the germline V gene (reference sequence): GTSNPN, SVGIG. In this chain, TRBV30 is recombined with TRBJ1-6, with TRBD1 identical over 8 junction bases. This TCR was sampled from an adult man with HIV who was CMV-seropositive. The material was CD4+ T cells sorted from PBMCs after roughly 20-hour stimulation, obtained from a patient who received antiretroviral therapy. The sample's cell subset or site label, in plain terms: CD40L+CD69+ CD4 T cells responding to CMV lysate. The DNA reads as follows: TGTGCCTGGAGTCTCGGACAGGGTAATTCACCCCTCCACTTT. This yields the protein CAWSLGQGNSPLHF.